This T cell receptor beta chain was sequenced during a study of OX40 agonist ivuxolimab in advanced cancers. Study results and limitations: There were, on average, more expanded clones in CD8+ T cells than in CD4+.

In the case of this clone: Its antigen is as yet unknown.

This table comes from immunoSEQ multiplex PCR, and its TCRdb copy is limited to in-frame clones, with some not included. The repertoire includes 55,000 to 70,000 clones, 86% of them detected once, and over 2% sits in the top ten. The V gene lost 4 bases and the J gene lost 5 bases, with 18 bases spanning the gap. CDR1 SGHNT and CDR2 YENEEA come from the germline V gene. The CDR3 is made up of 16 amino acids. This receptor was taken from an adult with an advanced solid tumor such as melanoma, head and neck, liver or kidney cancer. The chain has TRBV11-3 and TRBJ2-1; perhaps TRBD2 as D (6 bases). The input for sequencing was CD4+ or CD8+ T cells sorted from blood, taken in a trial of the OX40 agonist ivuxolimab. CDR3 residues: CASSSTAGIRHNEQFF. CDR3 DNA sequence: TGTGCCAGCAGCTCCACAGCGGGTATCCGACACAATGAGCAGTTCTTC.